The next 24 T cell receptor beta chains were all read from a single sample in a study of T cells after yellow fever vaccination. MiXCR was run by TCRdb on the 5' RACE reads, yielding one entry per CDR3 protein. Among fewer than 350,000 distinct CDR3 sequences listed, around 3.6% were seen once. Sequenced here: PBMCs, sampled on the day of the yellow fever booster vaccination. These receptors all stem from a man aged 18 to 30 who received the YFV17D yellow fever vaccine.

This chain uses TRBV7-9 with TRBJ2-7; 9 bases are shared with TRBD2. The CDR3 length is 14 residues. V shed 2 bases and J 6 bases; nucleotides not matched to a gene: 5. Germline values: CDR1 SEHNR, CDR2 FQNEAQ (reference sequence). CDR3 bases: TGTGCCAGCAGCTTATACCTAGCGGGACTCGAGCAGTACTTC. This encodes CASSLYLAGLEQYF.

At least ten counts were recorded for this clonotype. The V call is TRBV7-9, the J call TRBJ1-1, with 9 positions matching TRBD1. Looked up from germline, CDR1 is SEHNR and CDR2 is FQNEAQ (reference sequence). J lost 8 bases, V lost 5 bases, and 6 bases had no gene match. This CDR3 is built from 13 residues. This chain's CDR3 is CASSRGTGREAFF. The CDR3 DNA reads as TGTGCCAGCAGCCGAGGGACAGGGAGAGAAGCTTTCTTT.

This clonotype was counted many times. CDR3 sequence (DNA): TGTGCCAGCAGCGTAGACCCCGGGCGTCGGTACGAGCAGTACTTC. This encodes CASSVDPGRRYEQYF. The rearrangement uses TRBV9 and TRBJ2-7; no firm D call. The germline CDR1 and CDR2 sequences are SGDLS and YYNGEE. The CDR3 totals 15 residues. V was shortened by 0 bases and J by 4 bases, with 14 bases between the two germline ends.

This clonotype was observed a few times. The V gene is TRBV24-1, the J gene TRBJ2-2; 8 bases line up with TRBD1. The V gene's germline CDR1 is KGHDR and CDR2 SFDVKD. The V gene end was trimmed by 10 bases and the J gene end by 4 bases; junction bases not matched to a gene: 7. This CDR3 contains 14 residues. CDR3 in DNA: TGTGCCACGGCCGGGACAGGTAGCACCGGGGAGCTGTTTTTT. It encodes CATAGTGSTGELFF.

Many counts were recorded for this clonotype. This chain links TRBV28 with TRBJ1-2; unclear D gene. The length of the CDR3 is 12 residues. Between the trimmed V and J ends, which lost 3 bases and 0 bases, there was a span of 2 bases. Germline loops: CDR1 MDHEN, CDR2 SYDVKM. This CDR3 reads CASSFPNYGYTF. The CDR3 DNA reads TGTGCCAGCAGTTTCCCTAACTATGGCTACACCTTC.

Many counts were recorded for this clonotype. The rearrangement joins TRBV7-6 to TRBJ1-1; the D gene is possibly TRBD1 (5 bases). Germline assignment: CDR1 SGHVS and CDR2 FNYEAQ. The CDR3 totals 16 residues. Trimming removed 3 bases at V and 4 bases at J, with 18 bases between. CDR3 DNA sequence: TGTGCCAGCAGCTTTGGGACCTCCCTTGGGAGCACTGAAGCTTTCTTT. Translating gives CASSFGTSLGSTEAFF.

V usage is TRBV2 and J usage is TRBJ2-7; 12 nucleotides agree with TRBD2. CDR1 is SNHLY and CDR2 is FYNNEI in the germline V gene. The trim removed 6 bases at V and 9 bases at J, leaving 6 bases unmatched. The CDR3 runs to 13 residues. The CDR3 protein is CASRLAGGQGQYV. DNA of the CDR3: TGTGCCAGCAGACTAGCGGGGGGTCAGGGGCAGTACGTC.

This clonotype appeared a few times. This rearrangement joins TRBV20-1 to TRBJ2-1, with a possible D match to TRBD2 (5 bases). There are 12 residues in the CDR3. Trimming removed 1 base at V and 5 bases at J, with 6 bases between. Germline V gives CDR1 DFQATT, CDR2 SNEGSKA (reference sequence). In DNA, the CDR3 is TGCAGTGCTAGAGTCGGGGACAATGAGCAGTTCTTC. This sequence encodes CSARVGDNEQFF.

This clonotype was seen only a few times. The CDR3 nucleotides read TGTGCCAGCAGCCACTTGACAGATCCAAAGAACATTCAGTACTTC. Its translation is CASSHLTDPKNIQYF. The chain uses TRBV14 and TRBJ2-4; D possibly corresponds to TRBD1 (5 bases). The CDR3 has 15 amino acids. Germline V CDR1 and CDR2: SGHDN, FVKESK. Between the trimmed V and J ends, which lost 3 bases and 7 bases, there was a span of 16 bases.

The gene calls are TRBV7-2 and TRBJ1-4; D gene unclear. This CDR3 is 16 amino acids long. Looked up from germline, CDR1 is SGHTA and CDR2 is FQGNSA. Trimming cost V 1 base and J 0 bases, with 9 bases left between them. The CDR3 region has the DNA TGTGCCAGCAGCTTAGGCCAGACTGCAACTAATGAAAAACTGTTTTTT. This translates into CASSLGQTATNEKLFF.

This clonotype was detected ten times or more. This chain connects TRBV4-3 to TRBJ2-7, with TRBD1 matching 8 bases. Germline values: CDR1 LGHNA, CDR2 YSLEER. The CDR3 sequence is 15 residues long. The V and J ends lost 2 bases and 1 base, in that order; junction bases with no gene match: 4. CDR3 sequence: CASSQRTGNSYEQYF. DNA for the CDR3: TGCGCCAGCAGCCAACGGACAGGGAATTCCTACGAGCAGTACTTC.

V and J are TRBV10-3 and TRBJ1-6, with 9 bases aligning to TRBD1. The V segment lost 9 bases and the J segment 11 bases; nucleotides outside the gene matches: 5. Germline CDR1 and CDR2: ENHRY and SYGVKD. The CDR3 runs to 12 residues. The CDR3 here is CAIRDREPPLHF. The CDR3 coding sequence is TGTGCCATTCGGGACAGGGAGCCACCCCTCCACTTT.

This clonotype was detected ten times or more. The chain has TRBV18 and TRBJ2-3; unclear D gene. Trimming shortened V by 5 bases and J by 0 bases, and 9 bases separated the two germline ends. The germline V gene encodes CDR1 KGHSH and CDR2 LQKENI. There are 14 residues in the CDR3. The CDR3 region has the DNA TGTGCCAGCTCATCACAGCAGAGCACAGATACGCAGTATTTT. It translates to CASSSQQSTDTQYF.

This clonotype was counted at least ten times. The chain uses TRBV11-2 and TRBJ2-1, with D possibly being TRBD2 (5 bases). The CDR3 totals 14 residues. The germline gives CDR1 SGHAT, CDR2 FQNNGV. Trimming cost V 5 bases and J 0 bases, with 8 bases left between them. In DNA, the CDR3 is TGTGCCAGCAGCCTCACTAGCTCCTACAATGAGCAGTTCTTC. Translating it yields CASSLTSSYNEQFF. The whole variable domain, remainder taken from reference TRBV11-2 and TRBJ2-1, is EAGVAQSPRYKIIEKRQSVAFWCNPISGHATLYWYQQILGQGPKLLIQFQNNGVVDDSQLPKDRFSAERLKGVDSTLKIQPAKLEDSAVYLCASSLTSSYNEQFFGPGTRLTVL.

The chain couples TRBV5-1 to TRBJ1-2, with 8 bases that match TRBD1. J gave up 4 bases and V 4 bases, and 12 bases lay outside the gene matches. The germline gives CDR1 SGHRS, CDR2 YFSETQ. The CDR3 runs 16 residues. CDR3 DNA sequence: TGCGCCAGCAGCCGACAGGGGAACGGGTTAGGCTATGGCTACACCTTC. Translation: CASSRQGNGLGYGYTF.

This clonotype was detected ten times or more. This chain connects TRBV6-2 or TRBV6-3 to TRBJ2-7; D remains unclear. The CDR3 is 13 residues long. V lost 4 bases and J 0 bases, leaving 7 bases between the germline ends. CDR1 and CDR2 from the germline V gene are MNHEY and SVGEGT. The CDR3 DNA reads as TGTGCCAGCAGTTTTGCAGTCTCCTACGAGCAGTACTTC. Translating gives CASSFAVSYEQYF.

The chain combines TRBV4-3 with TRBJ2-1; 7 bases align to TRBD2. The J segment lost 9 bases and the V segment lost 4 bases, leaving 18 bases of the junction unmatched. The CDR3 sequence is 17 residues long. The germline V gene has CDR1 LGHNA and CDR2 YSLEER. The CDR3 region has the DNA TGCGCCAGCAGCCGCCCCCCGAAGCGGGGTAAACTGGGTGAGCAGTTCTTC. Amino acid sequence: CASSRPPKRGKLGEQFF.

This clonotype appeared a few times. The chain couples TRBV7-2 to TRBJ2-2, with D uncertain. Trimming took 0 bases from V and 0 from J, leaving 5 bases between them. The CDR3 loop spans 15 amino acids. Germline V gene data show CDR1 as SGHTA and CDR2 as FQGNSA. The CDR3 DNA follows: TGTGCCAGCAGCTTAGCACGCCCGAACACCGGGGAGCTGTTTTTT. Protein: CASSLARPNTGELFF.

This clonotype occurred many times. The rearrangement links TRBV20-1 to TRBJ2-1, with D perhaps assigned TRBD1 or TRBD2 (6 bases each). Trimming removed 5 bases from V and 6 bases from J, with 23 bases in between. Germline-derived CDR1 and CDR2 are DFQATT and SNEGSKA (reference sequence). This CDR3 spans 16 amino acids. CDR3 DNA: TGCAGTGCTCCTACCACAACGGGGGCGCTCGCCAATGAGCAGTTCTTC. This translates into CSAPTTTGALANEQFF.

This clonotype was observed at least ten times. The chain is built from TRBV5-5 and TRBJ1-1, with no clear D. Per germline, CDR1 SGHKS and CDR2 YYEKEE (reference sequence). The CDR3 spans 15 residues. V was cut by 4 bases and J by 0 bases, with 13 bases left in between. The CDR3 loop is CASSPTVLMNTEAFF. The CDR3 DNA is TGTGCCAGCAGCCCGACGGTCCTGATGAACACTGAAGCTTTCTTT.

This clonotype was seen a handful of times. The CDR3 DNA reads TGTGCCAGCAGTTACTATCCTAGCGGGGGAACAGATACGCAGTATTTT. Amino acids: CASSYYPSGGTDTQYF. The gene calls are TRBV6-5 and TRBJ2-3, with 10 nucleotides matching TRBD2. The CDR3 has 16 amino acids. Germline V gene lookup returns CDR1 MNHEY and CDR2 SVGAGI. J lost 3 bases, V lost 1 base, and 4 bases had no gene match.

This clonotype was observed at least ten times. V usage is TRBV20-1 and J usage is TRBJ1-4; D not certain. Germline V lookup: CDR1 DFQATT, CDR2 SNEGSKA (reference sequence). Trimming left V 5 bases short and J 2 bases short, with 12 bases between. CDR3 length: 14 amino acids. The CDR3 nucleotides are TGCAGTGCTTACGACTGGTCCACTAATGAAAAACTGTTTTTT. The encoded protein is CSAYDWSTNEKLFF.

V is TRBV7-2 and J is TRBJ2-5, with D perhaps TRBD1 (6 bases). Germline loops: CDR1 SGHTA, CDR2 FQGNSA. Trimming stripped 7 bases from V and 6 bases from J, with 21 bases between. The CDR3 loop spans 15 amino acids. The CDR3 DNA reads TGTGCCAGCAACCCCCAAGGGGGTCCCTCGCAGACCCAGTACTTC. It yields the protein CASNPQGGPSQTQYF.

In its sample, this clonotype was seen many times. The chain combines TRBV12-3 or TRBV12-4 with TRBJ1-5; TRBD1 matches 7 bases. J gave up 6 bases and V 3 bases, and 8 bases lay outside the gene matches. The CDR3 is made up of 15 amino acids. CDR3 bases: TGTGCCAGCAGTTTGGTCTCGCAGGGGGGTCAGCCCCAGCATTTT. Translation gives CASSLVSQGGQPQHF.